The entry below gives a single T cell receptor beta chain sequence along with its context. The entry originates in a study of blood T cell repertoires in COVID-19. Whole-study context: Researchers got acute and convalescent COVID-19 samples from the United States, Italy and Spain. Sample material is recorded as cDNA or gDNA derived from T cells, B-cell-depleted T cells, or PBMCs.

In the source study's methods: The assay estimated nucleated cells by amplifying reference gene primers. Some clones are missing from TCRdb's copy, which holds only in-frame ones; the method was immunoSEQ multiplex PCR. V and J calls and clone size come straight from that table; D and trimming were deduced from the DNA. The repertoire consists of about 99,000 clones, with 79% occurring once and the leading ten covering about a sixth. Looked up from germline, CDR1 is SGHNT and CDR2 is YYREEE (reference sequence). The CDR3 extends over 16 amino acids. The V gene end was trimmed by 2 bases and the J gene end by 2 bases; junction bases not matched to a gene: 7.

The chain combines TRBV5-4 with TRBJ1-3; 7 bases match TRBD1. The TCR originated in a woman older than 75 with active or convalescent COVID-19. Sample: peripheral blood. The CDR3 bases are TGTGCCAGCAGCTTAACCGGGACAGATCCTGGAAACACCATATATTTT. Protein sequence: CASSLTGTDPGNTIYF.